This T cell receptor (beta chain) was sequenced in a study of control samples from healthy donors and cancer patients (dated by TCRdb to 2018 to 2020). Libraries were made using the immunoSEQ multiplex PCR assay. This immuneACCESS table, as held by TCRdb, lists in-frame sequences with V and J called but not all clones. Of the missing ones, under half trace to an unresolved V gene in checked studies; the others have no known cause. Here the sample has about 130,000 clones; 90% occur a single time. The ten most abundant clones make up 2.5% of the sample. From a lookup of the germline V gene, CDR1 and CDR2 are SGHAT and FQNNGV. The CDR3 numbers 16 residues from cysteine through phenylalanine. This entry keeps only the CDR3 DNA: 48 bases, framed from base 1. V is pruned by 0 bases and J by 7 bases, leaving 6 bases of the junction without a gene match. This clone came up once. This clone's antigen is unknown. No much larger clonotype is one base removed from it; base qualities were not supplied.

Source material: blood. The receptor was derived from a man between 35 and 55 years old in good health. The chain uses TRBV11-2 and TRBJ1-4, and TRBD1 matches 9 of the central bases. The CDR3 sequence is CASSLDSGTGTEKLFF. Here is the DNA: TGTGCCAGCAGCTTAGATTCCGGGACAGGGACTGAAAAACTGTTTTTT.